The rows below give T cell receptor beta chains drawn from one sample of a study of naive and memory T cell subsets. One entry per CDR3 protein results from TCRdb running MiXCR on the UMI-ligation and nested PCR reads. The table has over 30,000 distinct CDR3 sequences, about a fifth seen once. The specimen was effector memory CD4+ T cells from blood. These receptors were collected from a human donor in good health. CDR3s leave out the opening cysteine and the closing phenylalanine or tryptophan.

V gene | CDR3 length | CDR3 protein
TRBV7-2 | 19 | ASSLSGLGTGFRSGANVLT
TRBV18 | 12 | ASSSDRSTETQY
TRBV24-1 | 13 | ATSDPDRFQETQY
TRBV28 | 12 | ASSRLSIGTEAF
TRBV10-2 | 12 | ASRTSGSLDTQY
TRBV3-1 | 12 | ASRPTGQLYEQY
TRBV28 | 13 | ASSSGQGVDEKLF
TRBV9 | 14 | ASSVASGLVQETQY
TRBV5-1 | 13 | ASSLALARPYEQY
TRBV11-2 | 12 | ASSSGLYNEKLF
TRBV5-1 | 12 | ASRGQGDTGELF
TRBV6-2/TRBV6-3 | 10 | ASSYSDETQY
TRBV11-1 | 14 | ASSSRGQGNTGELF
TRBV20-1 | 15 | SASRTSGRHWADTQY
TRBV5-8 | 11 | ASSLTRGYEQY
TRBV18 | 13 | ASSPDSRRSEKLF
TRBV29-1 | 12 | SVESNGKANEQF
TRBV10-2 | 10 | ASGAQGSGYT
TRBV6-1 | 13 | ASSDGRTFNQPQH
TRBV7-8 | 16 | ASSLGLKKLTGTDTQY
TRBV28 | 13 | ASIGTGYSNQPQH
TRBV20-1 | 13 | SARARGNRAGELF
TRBV2 | 11 | ASSDRLRDGYT
TRBV7-9 | 10 | ASADKNTEAF
TRBV5-1 | 12 | ASSPLDWGTEAF
TRBV7-9 | 11 | ASTDRGNNEQF
TRBV12-3/TRBV12-4 | 10 | ASRMNTGELF
TRBV20-1 | 10 | SAPDLDNEQF
TRBV7-2 | 12 | ASSLGTPNQPQH